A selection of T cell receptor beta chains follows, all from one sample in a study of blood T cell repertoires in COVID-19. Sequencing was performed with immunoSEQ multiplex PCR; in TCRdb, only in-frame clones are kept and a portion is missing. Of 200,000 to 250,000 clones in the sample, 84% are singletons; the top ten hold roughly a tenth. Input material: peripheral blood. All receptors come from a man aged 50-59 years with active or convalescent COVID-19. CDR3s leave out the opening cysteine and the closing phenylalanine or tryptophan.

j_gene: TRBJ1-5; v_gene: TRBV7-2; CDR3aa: ASSSDGKPQH
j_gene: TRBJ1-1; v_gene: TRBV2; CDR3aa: ASSQRGFRGGTEAF
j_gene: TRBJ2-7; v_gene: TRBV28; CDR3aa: ASSSSDSGSSEQY
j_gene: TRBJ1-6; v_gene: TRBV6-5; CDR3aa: ASSQISYNSPLH
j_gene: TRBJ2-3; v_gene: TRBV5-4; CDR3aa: ASSLDRVRSTDTQY
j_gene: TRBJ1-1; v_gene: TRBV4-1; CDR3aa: ASSQAGGRANTEAF
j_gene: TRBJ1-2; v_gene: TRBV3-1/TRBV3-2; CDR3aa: ASCTKRWTNYGYT
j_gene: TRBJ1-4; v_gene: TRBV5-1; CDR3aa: ASSLYGTIEEKLF
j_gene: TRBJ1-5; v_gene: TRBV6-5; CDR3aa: ASSQTGTGHQPQH
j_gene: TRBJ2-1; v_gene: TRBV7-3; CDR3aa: ASSLKLAGDNEQF
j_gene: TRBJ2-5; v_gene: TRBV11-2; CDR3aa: ASRLWAGGPSETQY
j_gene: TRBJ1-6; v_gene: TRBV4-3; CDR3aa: ASSQEVYRVDTSISRNSPLH
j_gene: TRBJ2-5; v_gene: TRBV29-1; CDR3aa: SARGGKETQY
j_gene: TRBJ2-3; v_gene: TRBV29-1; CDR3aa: SVDVGTDTQY
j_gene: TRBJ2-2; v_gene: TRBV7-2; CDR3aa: ASSLGLAGGRHTGELF
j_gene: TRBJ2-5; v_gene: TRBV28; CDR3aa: ASSPSGKETQY
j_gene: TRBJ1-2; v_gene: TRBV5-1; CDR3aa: ASRTGSNYGYT
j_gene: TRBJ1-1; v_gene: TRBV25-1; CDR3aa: ASSFTGKTEAF
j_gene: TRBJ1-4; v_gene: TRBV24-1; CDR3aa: ATSSGAGEKLF
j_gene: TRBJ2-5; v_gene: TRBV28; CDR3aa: APGVEGEETQY
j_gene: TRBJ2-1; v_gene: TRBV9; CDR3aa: ASSVVAGPAVGEQF
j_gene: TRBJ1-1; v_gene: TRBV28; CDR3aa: ASSPGQGNTEAF
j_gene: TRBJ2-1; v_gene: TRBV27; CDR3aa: ASRVAGEGNEQF
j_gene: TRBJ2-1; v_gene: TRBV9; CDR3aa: ASSVTSGRTYNEQF
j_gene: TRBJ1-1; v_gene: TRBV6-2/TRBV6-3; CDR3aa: ASSRDREDTEAF
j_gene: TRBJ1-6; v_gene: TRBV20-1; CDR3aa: SASPPGAYNSPLH
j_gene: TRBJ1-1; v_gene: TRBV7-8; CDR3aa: ASSQRGGNTEAF
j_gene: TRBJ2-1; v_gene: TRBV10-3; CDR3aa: AIHAGGWNEQF
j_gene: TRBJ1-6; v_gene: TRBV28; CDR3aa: ASSSGTGGFSPLH
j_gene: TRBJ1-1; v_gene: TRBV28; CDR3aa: ASKHGLLNTEAF
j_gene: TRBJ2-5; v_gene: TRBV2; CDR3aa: ASRITTGQVGAQY
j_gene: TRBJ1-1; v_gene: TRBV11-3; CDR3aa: ASSLFQGANEAF
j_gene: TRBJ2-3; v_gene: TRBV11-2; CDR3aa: ASSSGPWSTDTQY
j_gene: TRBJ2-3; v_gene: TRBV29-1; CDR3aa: SVEEGTVTDTQY
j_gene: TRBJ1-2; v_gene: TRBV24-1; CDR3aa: ATSDPGTNYGYT
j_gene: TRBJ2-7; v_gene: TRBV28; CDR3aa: ASSPSAGGALGEQY
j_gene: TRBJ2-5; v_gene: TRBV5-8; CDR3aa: ASSLEPAGETQY
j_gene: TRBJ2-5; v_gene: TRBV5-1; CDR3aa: ASSEVQGGGETQY
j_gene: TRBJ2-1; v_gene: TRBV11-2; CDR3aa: ASSRTSAERGEQF